These 21 T cell receptor beta chains originate from one sample sequenced in a study of T cell repertoires in cytomegalovirus infection. Via MiXCR, TCRdb re-called the reads, giving one row per CDR3 protein. The repertoire holds about 900,000 distinct CDR3 sequences, with around 29% as singletons. No cognate antigen is known for these TCRs. Material: cultured CD8+ T cells from PBMCs, obtained from culture after CMV antigen stimulation. These receptors were obtained from a human donor in good health (CMV status not recorded). Some clones in this sample may be carry-over from other donors' samples.

This clonotype was detected a few times. This chain joins TRBV27 and TRBJ2-2; possibly TRBD1 or TRBD2 for D (5 bases each). The V gene lost 2 bases and the J gene lost 0 bases, with 16 bases spanning the gap. Germline V gene lookup returns CDR1 MNHEY and CDR2 SMNVEV (reference sequence). The CDR3 is 18 residues long. CDR3 DNA: TGTGCCAGCAGTTTAAGGAGAGGGGATTGGACGAACACCGGGGAGCTGTTTTTT. Translating it yields CASSLRRGDWTNTGELFF.

This clonotype has ten or more counts. The chain links TRBV7-2 to TRBJ2-3, with D possibly being TRBD1 or TRBD2 (5 bases each). V lost 5 bases to trimming and J lost 1 base, with 13 bases between them. The length of the CDR3 is 15 residues. CDR1 SGHTA and CDR2 FQGNSA come from the germline V gene. The DNA for the CDR3 is TGTGCCAGCAGCCCCGGGACGTATGGCACAGATACGCAGTATTTT. It is translated as CASSPGTYGTDTQYF.

The chain combines TRBV14 with TRBJ2-7; no clear D gene. Germline CDR1 is SGHDN and CDR2 is FVKESK. V was trimmed by 1 base and J by 0 bases, leaving 10 bases between them. The CDR3 spans 15 residues. The CDR3 sequence is CASSQAPGSSYEQYF. The CDR3 region has the DNA TGTGCCAGCAGCCAAGCCCCCGGAAGCTCCTACGAGCAGTACTTC.

The chain has TRBV27 and TRBJ2-5, with 8 bases lining up with TRBD2. Germline trimming cut 9 bases from V and 0 bases from J; bases unmatched to any gene: 12. In germline, CDR1 is MNHEY, CDR2 SMNVEV (reference sequence). This CDR3 comprises 16 residues. The CDR3 loop is CASSRDSGVYQETQYF. Here the CDR3 DNA reads TGTGCCAGTTCCCGGGATAGCGGGGTGTACCAAGAGACCCAGTACTTC.

The chain has TRBV5-1 and TRBJ2-3; 7 nucleotides agree with TRBD1. Germline V lookup: CDR1 SGHRS, CDR2 YFSETQ. The length of the CDR3 is 16 residues. V was clipped by 4 bases and J by 0 bases; unmatched bases: 8. The CDR3 protein is CASSPHRGRSTDTQYF. The CDR3 nucleotides are TGCGCCAGCAGCCCTCACAGGGGAAGGAGCACAGATACGCAGTATTTT.

This clonotype has just a few counts. The chain uses TRBV6-2 or TRBV6-3 and TRBJ2-7; D may be TRBD1 or TRBD2 (6 bases each). CDR3 length: 15 amino acids. Germline V gene sequence: CDR1 MNHEY, CDR2 SVGEGT. V was cut by 0 bases and J by 4 bases, with 13 bases left in between. CDR3 DNA sequence: TGTGCCAGCAGTTACTCGGGGGGACACTTATACGAGCAGTACGTC. Its protein is CASSYSGGHLYEQYV.

The CDR3 DNA reads as TGTGCCAGCAGGGCAGGTAGCGCTAGCACAGATACGCAGTATTTT. This encodes CASRAGSASTDTQYF. This chain joins TRBV6-1 and TRBJ2-3; D is possibly TRBD2 (5 bases). CDR3 length equals 15 residues. V was shortened by 6 bases and J by 0 bases, with 13 bases between the two germline ends. Per the germline V gene, CDR1 is MNHNS and CDR2 is SASEGT.

The chain has TRBV4-2 and TRBJ1-4; D is undetermined. V was trimmed by 6 bases and J by 6 bases, leaving 11 bases between them. This CDR3 comprises 13 residues. Looked up from germline, CDR1 is LGHNA and CDR2 is YNFKEQ. Here the CDR3 reads CASSPMEDEKLFF. CDR3 sequence (DNA): TGTGCCAGCAGTCCCATGGAGGATGAAAAACTGTTTTTT.

This clonotype was observed a handful of times. The rearrangement joins TRBV9 to TRBJ2-1; possible D gene TRBD2, 7 bases. Looked up from germline, CDR1 is SGDLS and CDR2 is YYNGEE. The V and J ends lost 5 bases and 6 bases respectively, with 15 bases between them. The CDR3 loop spans 14 amino acids. The CDR3 coding sequence is TGTGCCAGCAGGAAGGGGGGAGGGCTCAATGAGCAGTTCTTC. Translation: CASRKGGGLNEQFF.

This clonotype was detected only a few times. The CDR3 is CASSVDSVGYNEQFF. CDR3 DNA: TGTGCCAGCAGCGTAGATAGCGTAGGCTACAATGAGCAGTTCTTC. The chain recombines TRBV9 with TRBJ2-1; D perhaps matches TRBD2 (5 bases). From germline, CDR1 is SGDLS and CDR2 YYNGEE. The CDR3 totals 15 residues. The germline V and J ends were trimmed by 0 bases and 3 bases, with 10 bases remaining between them.

Only one count was recorded for this clonotype. This chain uses TRBV6-2 or TRBV6-3 with TRBJ1-1, with 10 bases aligning to TRBD1. The CDR3 runs to 17 residues. The J segment lost 3 bases and the V segment lost 2 bases, leaving 9 bases of the junction unmatched. In germline, CDR1 is MNHEY, CDR2 SVGEGT. This CDR3 reads CASSYPTRTGGDTEAFF. The CDR3 DNA reads as TGTGCCAGCAGTTACCCTACGCGGACAGGGGGTGACACTGAAGCTTTCTTT.

The chain carries TRBV6-2 or TRBV6-3 and TRBJ2-1; D is ambiguous. Trimming took off 6 bases at V and 2 bases at J, with 11 bases between the two ends. The CDR3 spans 14 residues. Germline loops: CDR1 MNHEY, CDR2 SVGEGT. CDR3 nucleotide sequence: TGTGCCAGCAGCCTGCACGGTCCCTACAATGAGCAGTTCTTC. This translates into CASSLHGPYNEQFF.

The chain employs TRBV7-2 and TRBJ2-7; D gene uncertain. This CDR3 spans 14 amino acids. CDR1 and CDR2 (germline): SGHTA, FQGNSA. Trimming cost V 6 bases and J 5 bases, with 17 bases left between them. In DNA form, the CDR3 reads TGTGCCAGCAGTCTAGAGGCGGTGGGCCACGAGCAGTACTTC. Translation gives CASSLEAVGHEQYF.

This clonotype was detected many times. This sequence joins TRBV7-6 and TRBJ1-3, with TRBD1 as a possible D gene (5 bases). V was clipped by 4 bases and J by 4 bases, with 14 bases between them. Germline CDR1 reads SGHVS; CDR2 reads FNYEAQ. The CDR3 runs 15 residues. As DNA, the CDR3 is TGTGCCAGCAGCTCCGCCGGGGGTACAGGAAACACCATATATTTT. Translation: CASSSAGGTGNTIYF.

This clonotype was detected a few times. The chain combines TRBV19 with TRBJ1-1, with D maybe TRBD1 (5 bases). The CDR3 spans 15 residues. V was clipped by 1 base and J by 1 base, with 10 bases between them. Germline CDR1 LNHDA, CDR2 SQIVND (reference sequence). The DNA for the CDR3 is TGTGCCAGTAGTATAGGCGGGGCTGGGAACACTGAAGCTTTCTTT. It translates to CASSIGGAGNTEAFF.

This clonotype has more than one count but fewer than ten. The V gene is TRBV10-3, the J gene TRBJ1-2, with D possibly TRBD1 on 5 matching bases. Trimming left V 7 bases short and J 5 bases short, with 17 bases between. CDR1 is ENHRY, CDR2 SYGVKD, per germline. The CDR3 is 14 residues long. In DNA form, the CDR3 reads TGTGCCATCACCCCTGGGGCCGAACGATATGGCTACACCTTC. This gives the protein CAITPGAERYGYTF.

This rearrangement joins TRBV7-9 to TRBJ1-2; 9 bases agree with TRBD1. The CDR3 contains 13 residues. With 3 bases clipped from V and 8 bases from J, the junction kept 4 bases outside the gene matches. Germline V gives CDR1 SEHNR, CDR2 FQNEAQ (reference sequence). The CDR3 spells CASSLGTGWGYTF. The CDR3 DNA follows: TGTGCCAGCAGCTTGGGGACAGGGTGGGGCTACACCTTC.

The V gene is TRBV27, the J gene TRBJ1-1, with unresolved D. From germline, CDR1 is MNHEY and CDR2 SMNVEV (reference sequence). The CDR3 loop spans 13 amino acids. With 7 bases removed from V and 1 base from J, the gap between germline ends came to 10 bases. CDR3 in amino acids: CASKIDGNTEAFF. In DNA, the CDR3 is TGTGCCAGCAAAATAGACGGGAACACTGAAGCTTTCTTT.

V and J are TRBV7-8 and TRBJ1-1; D possibly corresponds to TRBD1 (6 bases). The V gene lost 5 bases and the J gene lost 5 bases, with 21 bases spanning the gap. The CDR3 spans 16 residues. Germline CDR1 reads SGHVS; CDR2 reads FQNEAQ. The DNA of the CDR3 is TGTGCCAGCAGCCACCCCGGGCCCCAGGGGCTAACTGAAGCTTTCTTT. Translating it yields CASSHPGPQGLTEAFF.

The chain combines TRBV19 with TRBJ1-6, with D tentatively TRBD1 (6 bases). The CDR3 is made up of 13 amino acids. Trimming removed 6 bases at V and 10 bases at J, with 13 bases between. Germline CDR1 and CDR2: LNHDA and SQIVND (reference sequence). The CDR3 is CASSAGVGSPLHF. In DNA form, the CDR3 reads TGTGCCAGTAGCGCAGGGGTTGGATCACCCCTCCACTTT.

The chain uses TRBV7-9 and TRBJ1-2; D may be TRBD1 (6 bases). The CDR3 consists of 14 residues. The germline gives CDR1 SEHNR, CDR2 FQNEAQ (reference sequence). V dropped 4 bases and J dropped 4 bases, with 13 bases sitting between them. In DNA, the CDR3 is TGTGCCAGCAGCTCGGGACATACGATCTATGGCTACACCTTC. Its translation is CASSSGHTIYGYTF.